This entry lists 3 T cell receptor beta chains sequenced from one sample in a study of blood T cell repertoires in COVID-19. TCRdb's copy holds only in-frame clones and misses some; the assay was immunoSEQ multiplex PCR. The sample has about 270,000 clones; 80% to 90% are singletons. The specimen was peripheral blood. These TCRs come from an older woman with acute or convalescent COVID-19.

CDR3: CASSISGIETYEQYF. CDR3 sequence (DNA): TGTGCCAGCAGCATCTCCGGGATCGAAACCTACGAGCAGTACTTC. This chain links TRBV5-6 with TRBJ2-7; possible D gene TRBD2, 5 bases. V was cut by 4 bases and J by 2 bases, with 16 bases left in between. The germline V gene encodes CDR1 SGHDT and CDR2 YYEEEE. This CDR3 has 15 amino acids.

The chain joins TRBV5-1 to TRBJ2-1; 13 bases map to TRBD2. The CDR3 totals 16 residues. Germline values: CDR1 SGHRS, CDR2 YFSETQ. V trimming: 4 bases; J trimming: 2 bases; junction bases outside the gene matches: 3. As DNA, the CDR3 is TGCGCCAGCAGCCCCGGACTAGCGGGGGCCTACAATGAGCAGTTCTTC. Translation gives CASSPGLAGAYNEQFF. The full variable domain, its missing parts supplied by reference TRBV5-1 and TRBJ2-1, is KAGVTQTPRYLIKTRGQQVTLSCSPISGHRSVSWYQQTPGQGLQFLFEYFSETQRNKGNFPGRFSGRQFSNSRSEMNVSTLELGDSALYLCASSPGLAGAYNEQFFGPGTRLTVL.

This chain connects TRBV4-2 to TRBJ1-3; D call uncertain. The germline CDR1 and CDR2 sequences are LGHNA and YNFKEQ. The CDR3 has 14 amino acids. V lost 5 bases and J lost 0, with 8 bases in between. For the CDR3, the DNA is TGTGCCAGCAGCTGGGAGCTCTCTGGAAACACCATATATTTT. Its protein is CASSWELSGNTIYF.